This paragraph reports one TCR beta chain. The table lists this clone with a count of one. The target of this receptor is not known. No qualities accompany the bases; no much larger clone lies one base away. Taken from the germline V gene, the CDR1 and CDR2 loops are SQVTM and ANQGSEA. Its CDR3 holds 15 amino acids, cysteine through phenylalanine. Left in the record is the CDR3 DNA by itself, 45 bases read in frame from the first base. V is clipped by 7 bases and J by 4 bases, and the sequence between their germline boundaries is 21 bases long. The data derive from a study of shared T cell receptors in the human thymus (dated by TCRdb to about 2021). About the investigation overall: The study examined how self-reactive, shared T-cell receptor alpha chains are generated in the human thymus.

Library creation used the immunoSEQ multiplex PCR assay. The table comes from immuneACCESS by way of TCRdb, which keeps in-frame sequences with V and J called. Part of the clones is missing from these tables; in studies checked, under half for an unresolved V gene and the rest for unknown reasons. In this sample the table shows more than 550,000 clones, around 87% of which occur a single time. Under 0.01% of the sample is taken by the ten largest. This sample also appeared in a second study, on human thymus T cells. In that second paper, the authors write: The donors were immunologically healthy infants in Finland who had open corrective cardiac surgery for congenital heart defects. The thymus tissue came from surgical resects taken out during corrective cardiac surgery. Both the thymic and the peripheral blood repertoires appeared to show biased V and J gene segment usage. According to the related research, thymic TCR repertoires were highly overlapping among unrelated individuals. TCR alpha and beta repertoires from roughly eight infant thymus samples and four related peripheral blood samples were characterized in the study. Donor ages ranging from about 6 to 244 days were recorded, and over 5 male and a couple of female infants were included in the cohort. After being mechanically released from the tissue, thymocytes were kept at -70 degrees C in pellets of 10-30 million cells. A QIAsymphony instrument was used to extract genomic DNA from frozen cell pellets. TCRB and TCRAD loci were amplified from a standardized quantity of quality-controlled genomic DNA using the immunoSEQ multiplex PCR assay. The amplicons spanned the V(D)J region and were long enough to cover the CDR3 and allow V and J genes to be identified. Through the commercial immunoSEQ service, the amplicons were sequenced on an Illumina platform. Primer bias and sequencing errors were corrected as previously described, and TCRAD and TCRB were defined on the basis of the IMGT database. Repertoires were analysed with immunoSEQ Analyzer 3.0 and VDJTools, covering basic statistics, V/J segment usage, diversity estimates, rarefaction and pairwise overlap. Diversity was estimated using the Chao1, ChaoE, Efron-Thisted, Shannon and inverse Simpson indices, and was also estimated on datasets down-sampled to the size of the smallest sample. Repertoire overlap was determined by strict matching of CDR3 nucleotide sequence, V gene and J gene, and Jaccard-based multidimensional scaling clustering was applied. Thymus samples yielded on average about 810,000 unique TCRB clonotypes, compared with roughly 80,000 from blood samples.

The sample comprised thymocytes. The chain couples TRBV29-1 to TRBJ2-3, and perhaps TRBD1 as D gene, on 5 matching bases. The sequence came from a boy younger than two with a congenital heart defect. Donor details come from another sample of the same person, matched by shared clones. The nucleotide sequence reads TGCAGCGCACCCGTGTGGGGCTGGAGCCCAGATACGCAGTATTTT. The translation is CSAPVWGWSPDTQYF.